The present T cell receptor beta chain was sequenced within a study of blood T cell repertoires in COVID-19. Background on the study: Acute and convalescent COVID-19 specimens originated in the United States, Italy and Spain.

This clone has only one observation. The table came from immunoSEQ multiplex PCR; TCRdb's copy has only in-frame clones and leaves some out. The table lists roughly 280,000 clones, roughly nine tenths of them singletons. Germline CDR1 is MDHEN and CDR2 is SYDVKM. V was trimmed by 3 bases and J by 0 bases, leaving 12 bases between them. The CDR3 consists of 16 residues. The sequenced sample consisted of peripheral blood. This TCR derives from a middle-aged man with active or convalescent COVID-19. The chain couples TRBV28 to TRBJ2-4, with a possible D match to TRBD2 (7 bases). The CDR3 DNA reads TGTGCCAGCAGTTTGGGAGGGGGTTTAGCCAAAAACATTCAGTACTTC. Amino acids: CASSLGGGLAKNIQYF.